This paragraph reports one TCR beta chain. Its antigen is still unknown. This same CDR3 is encoded by further DNA sequences in the sample. The data originate from a study of beta chain features in type 1 diabetes. Study details: Healthy donors and patients showed comparable age, gender and cell yields.

The CDR3 runs to 15 residues. Germline CDR1 MNHNY, CDR2 SVGAGI (reference sequence). With V trimmed by 2 bases and J by 0 bases, 3 bases remained unmatched. Staining for CD45RO/CCR7/CD25/CD127/CD95/CD27 allowed sorting of CD4+ naive, central memory, regulatory and stem cell-like memory cells. The study, taken as a whole, reports: Naive, central memory and Treg TCRB repertoires appeared more alike in patients than in healthy donors.

What was sequenced were expressed TCRB transcripts, since all of the isolated RNA had been reverse transcribed. This table comes from immunoSEQ multiplex PCR, and its TCRdb copy is limited to in-frame clones, with some not included. The sample shows 310,000 or so clones, 6.5% to 10% of them seen only once. Source material: central memory CD4+ T cells from blood. The chain joins TRBV6-6 to TRBJ2-7; TRBD1 agrees at 8 bases. The receptor's source is a woman between 18 and 29 years old in good health. DNA for the CDR3: TGTGCCAGCAGTTACGGACAGGGCGGCTCCTACGAGCAGTACTTC. Translated, it gives CASSYGQGGSYEQYF.